This record looks at one T cell receptor beta chain sequence and its context. What it binds is not known. cDNA reverse transcribed from extracted RNA served as the sequencing template. The method was immunoSEQ multiplex PCR; TCRdb's version includes in-frame clones alone and lacks a portion of them. The sample lists about 200,000 clones, 45% to 70% occurring once. This record comes from a study of CD8+ T cells in alopecia areata. Study-wide findings and caveats: Alopecia totalis/universalis scalp especially showed more expanded CD8+ clones than normal scalp. Although TCR sharing was seen in mice, sharing across patients was less clear, possibly for HLA-related reasons. Scalp sample sequencing also detects resident alphabeta T cells of normal skin.

CDR1 and CDR2 (germline): GTSNPN, SVGIG (reference sequence). Deletions cut 8 bases from V and 6 bases from J, with 10 bases between. The CDR3 extends over 11 amino acids. Material: CD8+ T cells sorted from blood. This TCR was sampled from a human donor in good health. The chain couples TRBV30 to TRBJ2-2; D ambiguous. CDR3 sequence: CAGTSAGELFF. In DNA form, the CDR3 reads TGTGCCGGTACCAGCGCCGGGGAGCTGTTTTTT.